The clone carrying this T cell receptor (beta chain) was seen a handful of times. What it binds is unknown. Losses at the gene ends were 4 bases for V and 8 bases for J; bases not matched to a gene: 7. The CDR3 spans 15 residues. Germline CDR1 and CDR2: SGHRS and YFSETQ. As to time point: pre-sensitization, week 0. As to treatment: therapeutic diphenylcyclopropenone sensitization with weekly scalp DPC. People who gave samples had alopecia, were 18 to 70 years old, and were suitable for DPC. The authors' total RNA extraction used unfractionated whole blood. The data are from a study of human T cells and chemical hapten exposure. Study-level information: Throughout the approximately 25-week study, diphenylcyclopropenone was applied weekly to the patients' scalps. Points from the study as a whole: With alopecia, donors may have immune responses unlike healthy people's.

TCRdb passed the RACE reads through MiXCR, listing each CDR3 protein once. Among more than 300,000 distinct CDR3 sequences listed, approximately 5.8% were seen once. The specimen comprised whole blood, sampled in connection with sensitization to the hapten diphenylcyclopropenone (DPC). The chain has TRBV5-1 and TRBJ2-1, with 12 nucleotides matching TRBD1. The sequence derives from a young woman with alopecia areata. Some clones in this sample may be carry-over from other donors' samples. The CDR3 DNA follows: TGCGCCAGCAGCATTTCCGGGACAGGGGGCGATGAGCAGTTCTTC. As protein: CASSISGTGGDEQFF.